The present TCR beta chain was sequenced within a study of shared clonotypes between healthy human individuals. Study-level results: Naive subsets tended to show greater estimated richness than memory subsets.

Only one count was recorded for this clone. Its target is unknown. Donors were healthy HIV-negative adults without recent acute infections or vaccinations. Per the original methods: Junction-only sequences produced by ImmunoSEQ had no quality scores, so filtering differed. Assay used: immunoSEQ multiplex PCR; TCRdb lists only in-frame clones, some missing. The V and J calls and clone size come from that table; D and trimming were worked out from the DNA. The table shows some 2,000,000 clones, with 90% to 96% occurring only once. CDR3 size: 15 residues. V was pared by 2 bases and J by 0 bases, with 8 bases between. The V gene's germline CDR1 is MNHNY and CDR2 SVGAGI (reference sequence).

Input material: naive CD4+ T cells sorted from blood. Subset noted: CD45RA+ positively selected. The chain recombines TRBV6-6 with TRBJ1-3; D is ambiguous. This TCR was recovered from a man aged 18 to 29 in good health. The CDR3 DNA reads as TGTGCCAGCAGTTACACCTTTAACTCTGGAAACACCATATATTTT. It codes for CASSYTFNSGNTIYF.